Following are 23 T cell receptor beta chains from one sample sequenced in a study of cytomegalovirus exposure and HLA in healthy donors (dated by TCRdb to the late 2010s). The library was generated by the immunoSEQ multiplex PCR assay. For the multiplex PCR, a mixture combining 60 forward primers for TCR Vbeta segments and 13 reverse primers for TCR Jbeta segments was used. TCRdb provides this immuneACCESS table in a form limited to in-frame rearrangements. Some clones are lacking; in checked studies, under half of them reflect an unresolved V gene, and why the rest are absent is not known. In this sample's table one finds about 130,000 clones. The ten biggest clones cover over 2% of the sample. Sequenced sample: PBMCs. The receptors shown here come from a man between 40 and 49 years old in good health and CMV-seronegative.

This rearrangement joins TRBV28 to TRBJ2-3; TRBD2 agrees at 12 bases. Trimming removed 6 bases from V and 7 bases from J; junction bases left unmatched: 14. This CDR3 contains 17 residues. The V gene's germline CDR1 is MDHEN and CDR2 SYDVKM. In nucleotides, the CDR3 is TGTGCCAGCAGCCTAGCGGGAGGGGGAAAGTCGAAAAATACGCAGTATTTT. It yields the protein CASSLAGGGKSKNTQYF.

The chain couples TRBV6-5 to TRBJ2-7; 7 nucleotides align to TRBD1. CDR3 length: 13 residues. Per germline, CDR1 MNHEY and CDR2 SVGAGI. V shed 5 bases and J 6 bases; nucleotides not matched to a gene: 7. This CDR3 reads CASSRGQYGEQYF. DNA for the CDR3: TGTGCCAGCAGTAGGGGGCAGTACGGCGAGCAGTACTTC.

The chain recombines TRBV28 with TRBJ1-5; D is unclear. The CDR3 has 14 residues. V dropped 8 bases and J dropped 3 bases, with 14 bases sitting between them. The germline V gene encodes CDR1 MDHEN and CDR2 SYDVKM. The CDR3 sequence: CASYESGLNQPQHF. The CDR3 nucleotides are TGTGCCAGCTATGAAAGTGGACTCAATCAGCCCCAGCATTTT.

DNA for the CDR3: TGTGCCATCAGTGAGGTGGGACAGGGCGGAGGCACGCAGTATTTT. It encodes CAISEVGQGGGTQYF. The chain employs TRBV10-3 and TRBJ2-3; 9 nucleotides line up with TRBD1. The germline gives CDR1 ENHRY, CDR2 SYGVKD. V trimming: 2 bases; J trimming: 9 bases; junction bases outside the gene matches: 9. The CDR3 runs to 15 residues.

The CDR3 region has the DNA TGTGCCAGCGGCAGCTACAGGGGTAGCTACGAGCAGTACTTC. Translation gives CASGSYRGSYEQYF. The chain couples TRBV28 to TRBJ2-7, with 7 bases identical to TRBD1. The CDR3 extends over 14 amino acids. After removal of 8 bases from V and 3 bases from J, the junction contained 10 bases not matched to a gene. The germline CDR1 and CDR2 sequences are MDHEN and SYDVKM.

J is TRBJ2-5 and V is TRBV6-5; D is possibly TRBD2 (5 bases). V lost 8 bases, J lost 11 bases, and 21 bases lay in between. Germline V lookup: CDR1 MNHEY, CDR2 SVGAGI. The CDR3 has 13 amino acids. The CDR3 sequence: CASSFGDSSAQYF. DNA for the CDR3: TGTGCCAGCTCCTTCGGGGATTCGTCAGCGCAGTACTTC.

The chain carries TRBV29-1 and TRBJ2-3; 10 nucleotides agree with TRBD1. The germline gives CDR1 SQVTM, CDR2 ANQGSEA. The CDR3 length is 15 residues. V shed 6 bases, J shed 6 bases, and the junction held 12 bases outside the gene matches. CDR3: CSVEAGTGDADTQYF. The CDR3 DNA reads as TGCAGCGTGGAGGCCGGGACAGGGGACGCGGATACGCAGTATTTT.

The genes are TRBV27 and TRBJ2-3, with 7 bases aligning to TRBD2. This CDR3 is 13 amino acids long. The V gene end was trimmed by 8 bases and the J gene end by 4 bases; junction bases not matched to a gene: 6. Germline V lookup: CDR1 MNHEY, CDR2 SMNVEV (reference sequence). This CDR3 is CASRWGGADTQYF. The CDR3 DNA sequence: TGTGCCAGCCGCTGGGGGGGAGCAGATACGCAGTATTTT.

The chain links TRBV7-9 to TRBJ1-4, with a possible D match to TRBD1 (6 bases). Germline-derived CDR1 and CDR2 are SEHNR and FQNEAQ (reference sequence). The CDR3 length is 15 residues. Trimming took off 8 bases at V and 0 bases at J, with 13 bases between the two ends. CDR3 sequence reads: CASLRGGATNEKLFF. The CDR3 nucleotides are TGTGCCAGCCTCCGAGGGGGGGCAACTAATGAAAAACTGTTTTTT.

The CDR3 bases are TGTGCCAGCAGTGCTGGGGGAGGGCCCACCGGGGAGCTGTTTTTT. This sequence encodes CASSAGGGPTGELFF. The rearrangement joins TRBV6-4 to TRBJ2-2; 7 bases fit TRBD2. Germline V gene data show CDR1 as MRHNA and CDR2 as SNTAGT. The V gene end was trimmed by 4 bases and the J gene end by 4 bases; junction bases not matched to a gene: 6. CDR3 length equals 15 residues.

This rearrangement joins TRBV11-1 to TRBJ1-3, with a tentative D call TRBD1 (5 bases). Germline CDR1 is SGHAT and CDR2 is FQDESV (reference sequence). Between the trimmed V and J ends, which lost 5 bases and 4 bases, there was a span of 24 bases. CDR3 size: 18 residues. CDR3 protein: CASSQGRSGTLRGNTIYF. DNA of the CDR3: TGTGCCAGCAGCCAAGGGAGGTCCGGGACTCTTCGAGGAAACACCATATATTTT. The full variable domain, in which reference TRBV11-1 and TRBJ1-3 provide the parts outside the CDR3, is EAEVAQSPRYKITEKSQAVAFWCDPISGHATLYWYRQILGQGPELLVQFQDESVVDDSQLPKDRFSAERLKGVDSTLKIQPAELGDSAMYLCASSQGRSGTLRGNTIYFGEGSWLTVV.

The chain has TRBV9 and TRBJ2-3, with 14 bases lining up with TRBD2. There are 17 residues in the CDR3. The V gene's germline CDR1 is SGDLS and CDR2 YYNGEE. J was trimmed by 5 bases and V by 2 bases; bases with no gene match: 7. CDR3 loop: CASSVGTSGSVVDTQYF. The CDR3 nucleotides read TGTGCCAGCAGCGTGGGGACTAGCGGGAGCGTCGTAGATACGCAGTATTTT.

The gene calls are TRBV5-8 and TRBJ1-6; 8 bases are a match to TRBD1. There are 16 residues in the CDR3. Trimming at V came to 0 bases and at J to 8 bases, leaving 7 bases not matched to a gene. Per the germline V gene, CDR1 is SGHTS and CDR2 is YDEGEE. CDR3 sequence (DNA): TGTGCCAGCAGCTTGGCCGACGGACAGGGTTATTCACCCCTCCACTTT. Its protein product is CASSLADGQGYSPLHF.

The chain joins TRBV6-6 to TRBJ1-3; TRBD1 matches 7 bases. Germline CDR1 and CDR2: MNHNY and SVGAGI (reference sequence). This CDR3 spans 14 amino acids. V was clipped by 8 bases and J by 2 bases; unmatched bases: 6. For the CDR3, the DNA is TGTGCCAGCCGTTTAGGGGGCACTGGAAACACCATATATTTT. Its translation is CASRLGGTGNTIYF.

The chain is built from TRBV11-2 and TRBJ2-5, with a possible D match to TRBD1 (6 bases). V was cut by 5 bases and J by 2 bases, with 9 bases left in between. This CDR3 has 13 residues. Germline V gives CDR1 SGHAT, CDR2 FQNNGV. CDR3 sequence (DNA): TGTGCCAGCAGCCAAGACAGGCAAGAGACCCAGTACTTC. Its protein is CASSQDRQETQYF.

The chain recombines TRBV11-2 with TRBJ2-2; 7 bases match TRBD2. Trimming removed 2 bases from V and 6 bases from J; junction bases left unmatched: 6. Germline loops: CDR1 SGHAT, CDR2 FQNNGV. CDR3 length: 15 amino acids. CDR3 bases: TGTGCCAGCAGCTTATCTAGGCTAGCGGCCGGGGAGCTGTTTTTT. It yields the protein CASSLSRLAAGELFF.

This sequence joins TRBV5-1 and TRBJ1-3, with 8 bases aligning to TRBD1. The CDR3 extends over 16 amino acids. Germline trimming cut 1 base from V and 2 bases from J; bases unmatched to any gene: 5. Per germline, CDR1 SGHRS and CDR2 YFSETQ. DNA for the CDR3: TGCGCCAGCAGCTTGCTGGACAGGGCGACTGGAAACACCATATATTTT. Translation: CASSLLDRATGNTIYF.

The J gene is TRBJ1-1, the V gene TRBV5-4, with D maybe TRBD1 (6 bases). The CDR3 sequence is 14 residues long. Germline CDR1 reads SGHNT; CDR2 reads YYREEE (reference sequence). V lost 4 bases to trimming and J lost 4 bases, with 14 bases between them. The CDR3, as DNA: TGTGCCAGCAGCCTCAGGAAAGGGGGCACTGAAGCTTTCTTT. Residues: CASSLRKGGTEAFF.

This rearrangement joins TRBV30 to TRBJ2-1; 9 nucleotides match TRBD2. Trimming cost V 1 base and J 14 bases; bases outside gene matches: 6. Germline CDR1 reads GTSNPN; CDR2 reads SVGIG (reference sequence). There are 12 residues in the CDR3. For the CDR3, the DNA is TGTGCCTGGAGTGCAAGCGGGAGGTCGGAGTTCTTC. Translation: CAWSASGRSEFF. The complete variable domain, with remaining parts taken from reference TRBV30 and TRBJ2-1, reads SQTIHQWPATLVQPVGSPLSLECTVEGTSNPNLYWYRQAAGRGLQLLFYSVGIGQISSEVPQNLSASRPQDRQFILSSKKLLLSDSGFYLCAWSASGRSEFFGPGTRLTVL.

The chain couples TRBV5-4 to TRBJ1-1; perhaps TRBD1 as D (5 bases). Germline CDR1 and CDR2: SGHNT and YYREEE (reference sequence). Trimming stripped 1 base from V and 4 bases from J, with 8 bases between. The CDR3 covers 13 residues. CDR3 coding DNA: TGTGCCAGCAGCTTGCAACAGGCCACTGAAGCTTTCTTT. This codes for CASSLQQATEAFF.

The J gene is TRBJ2-7, the V gene TRBV9, with D tentatively TRBD1 (6 bases). CDR1 and CDR2 from the germline V gene are SGDLS and YYNGEE. Trimming took 0 bases from V and 3 from J, leaving 16 bases between them. The CDR3 covers 16 residues. The CDR3 coding sequence is TGTGCCAGCAGCGTAGCTAACACAGGGTCGGTCTACGAGCAGTACTTC. Translated, it gives CASSVANTGSVYEQYF.

The chain recombines TRBV6-6 with TRBJ1-3, with D unclear. The V end was cut by 10 bases, the J end by 1 base, with 8 bases between. Germline-derived CDR1 and CDR2 are MNHNY and SVGAGI (reference sequence). CDR3 size: 12 residues. CDR3 protein: CATQESGNTIYF. CDR3 DNA: TGTGCCACCCAAGAGTCTGGAAACACCATATATTTT.

V and J are TRBV5-4 and TRBJ1-5, with a possible D match to TRBD1 (6 bases). The CDR3 is made up of 15 amino acids. The germline CDR1 and CDR2 sequences are SGHNT and YYREEE (reference sequence). V lost 0 bases to trimming and J lost 2 bases, with 9 bases between them. This CDR3 is CASSLDRVGNQPQHF. DNA of the CDR3: TGTGCCAGCAGCTTGGACAGGGTGGGCAATCAGCCCCAGCATTTT.